Listed here is a single T cell receptor beta chain. This sample was included in a study of blood T cell repertoires in COVID-19. Clones were sequenced by immunoSEQ multiplex PCR, and TCRdb holds only the in-frame ones, with some missing. This table holds about 120,000 clones, about 85% found once. In germline, CDR1 is SGHAT, CDR2 FQNNGV. CDR3 length: 17 amino acids. The V end lost 5 bases, the J end lost 0 bases, and 19 bases lay between the germline ends. The origin of this receptor is a man aged 55 to 70 with acute or convalescent COVID-19. The chain links TRBV11-2 to TRBJ1-2; D unclear. Specimen: peripheral blood. DNA for the CDR3: TGTGCCAGCAGCCCAGGAGCGGCGGCAGCCTCTAACTATGGCTACACCTTC. Its translation is CASSPGAAAASNYGYTF.